These T cell receptor beta chains were read from a single sample in a study of blood T cell repertoires in COVID-19. This table comes from immunoSEQ multiplex PCR, and its TCRdb copy is limited to in-frame clones, with some not included. The sample holds roughly 100,000 clones, 90% to 95% seen once. The specimen sequenced was peripheral blood. Every receptor here comes from a woman aged 45-59 years in a cohort sampled during active COVID-19. Each CDR3 is given with its conserved first and last residue. D genes are given only for firm matches. The listing skips clone size in some rows; elsewhere it reads once, few, many or a size class.

j_call clone_size d_call v_call cdr3_nt cdr3_aa
TRBJ2-3 - - TRBV5-1 TGCGCCAGCAGCGAGGGACACAGCGGGACTCGAACAGATACGCAGTATTTT CASSEGHSGTRTDTQYF
TRBJ2-7 - - TRBV3-1/TRBV3-2 TGTGCCAGCAGCCAAGTTACGGGGAAATCCGAGCAGTACTTC CASSQVTGKSEQYF
TRBJ1-5 - TRBD1 TRBV6-5 TGTGCCAGCAGTTACAGGGGGCAGGGCAATCAGCCCCAGCATTTT CASSYRGQGNQPQHF
TRBJ2-3 - TRBD2 TRBV27 TGTGCCAGCAGAATCCAGCGGGGGGCCAGCACAGATACGCAGTATTTT CASRIQRGASTDTQYF
TRBJ2-2 - TRBD2 TRBV5-1 TGCGCCAGCAAAAGGCGGGAGGGCTGGACCGGGGAGCTGTTTTTT CASKRREGWTGELFF
TRBJ2-7 - TRBD2 TRBV6-5 TGTGCCAGCCACTCGGGGGGGGCCTACGAGCAGTACTTC CASHSGGAYEQYF
TRBJ2-5 - TRBD2 TRBV9 TGTGCCAGCAGCGTCGATAGCGGGAGGGGAGAGACCCAGTACTTC CASSVDSGRGETQYF
TRBJ2-7 - - TRBV3-1/TRBV3-2 TGTGCCAGCACCCCCGGACTCTCCTACGAGCAGTACTTC CASTPGLSYEQYF
TRBJ2-5 - - TRBV18 TGTGCCAGCTCACCACAACAGCAAACCCAAGAGACCCAGTACTTC CASSPQQQTQETQYF
TRBJ1-2 - - TRBV30 TGTGCCTGGAGGTGGACAGTCGATGGCTACACCTTC CAWRWTVDGYTF
TRBJ1-5 once TRBD1 TRBV2 TGTGCCAGCAGTTCCGGACAGGGGGCGCAGCCCCAGCATTTT CASSSGQGAQPQHF
TRBJ2-2 - TRBD2 TRBV7-9 TGTGCCAGCAGCTCGCTTAGCGGGAGGGCCGCCGGGGAGCTGTTTTTT CASSSLSGRAAGELFF
TRBJ2-7 - - TRBV18 TGTGCCAGCTCATCGGACATGGGATTGAGGCAGTACTTC CASSSDMGLRQYF
TRBJ2-7 - - TRBV11-1 TGTGCCAGCAGCCCCCCTTACTCCTACGAGCAGTACTTC CASSPPYSYEQYF
TRBJ1-2 - - TRBV4-2 TGTGCCAGCAGCCAAGTGGGAGGGGGTAACAATGGCTACACCTTC CASSQVGGGNNGYTF
TRBJ2-7 - TRBD1 TRBV4-1 TGCGCCAGCAGCCAAGGGACAGGGATCTACGAGCAGTACTTC CASSQGTGIYEQYF
TRBJ2-3 once TRBD1 TRBV10-3 TGTGCCACATACAGGGGCCTTGGGACAGATACGCAGTATTTT CATYRGLGTDTQYF
TRBJ2-1 - - TRBV19 TGTGCCAGTAGTATTTTCCGGGGGTCCTACAATGAGCAGTTCTTC CASSIFRGSYNEQFF
TRBJ1-6 few - TRBV4-1 TGCGCCAGCAGCCAATCCGGGACATCTAATTCACCCCTCCACTTT CASSQSGTSNSPLHF
TRBJ2-3 - - TRBV6-2/TRBV6-3 TGTGCCAGCAGTCCCTTACACAGCCCTGTGGAAGATACGCAGTATTTT CASSPLHSPVEDTQYF
TRBJ2-2 - - TRBV5-1 TGCGCCAGCAGCTCCGGACAGACAGGGAACACCGGGGAGCTGTTTTTT CASSSGQTGNTGELFF
TRBJ2-3 - TRBD1 TRBV28 TGTGCCAGCAGTTTGACAGGGGTCACAGATACGCAGTATTTT CASSLTGVTDTQYF
TRBJ2-1 - - TRBV6-5 TGTGCCAGCAGGTCGGAGGTGGGGGCGGAGAATGAGCAGTTCTTC CASRSEVGAENEQFF
TRBJ2-7 - TRBD2 TRBV28 TGTGCCAGCAGTTCGCCCTTAGCGGGAGACCCCTACGAGCAGTACTTC CASSSPLAGDPYEQYF
TRBJ2-1 once - TRBV27 TGTGCCAGCAATAAAGAGGGCTACAATGAGCAGTTCTTC CASNKEGYNEQFF
TRBJ2-1 - TRBD1 TRBV4-2 TGTGCCAGCAGCCGGGACCAGGGGGCTGGCAATGAGCAGTTCTTC CASSRDQGAGNEQFF
TRBJ2-7 - - TRBV3-1/TRBV3-2 TGTGCCAGCAGCCAATCGACGACAGGCTCCTACGAGCAGTACTTC CASSQSTTGSYEQYF
TRBJ1-4 - - TRBV18 TGTGCCAGCTCACCAGGGCTCGGTAATGAAAAACTGTTTTTT CASSPGLGNEKLFF